The present entry profiles one T cell receptor beta chain with its context. This clonotype was seen ten or more times. The target of this receptor is not known. No base quality values were provided; no much bigger clone lies one nucleotide off. This entry belongs to a study of early T cells in non-severe SARS-CoV-2 infection (dated by TCRdb to about 2021). Some background on the complete study: Because TCR sequencing relied on bulk RNA taken from unsorted whole blood, pairing of alpha and beta chains was not possible. What the study reported, not specific to this receptor: VDJdb matching was skewed toward anti-spike CD8 responses and likely underestimated virus-specific expansions by missing private and CD4 specificities.

Library generation was performed with 5' RACE. The sample was run on a NextSeq 500. The TCR library protocol attached unique molecular identifiers to individual cDNA molecules to correct for sequencing error and PCR bias. TCR alpha and beta chains were both sequenced, and the abundances of alpha and beta sequences in each sample were closely correlated with each other. Per the original workflow: V gene, J gene and CDR3 annotation of TCR sequences was performed with Decombinator V4. Expanded TCRs were defined as changing significantly between any two time points under a Poisson model with p below 0.0001. TCR abundances were normalised to the total number of TCRs sequenced in each sample and reported as counts per million. TRAV1-2 paired with TRAJ12, TRAJ20 or TRAJ33 defined MAIT TCRs, while TRAV10 paired with TRAJ18 defined iNKT TCRs. VDJdb, accessed 1 November 2021, was searched for CMV, EBV and SARS-CoV-2 annotated TCRs, with TCRs annotated for multiple antigens excluded. TCRdb itself trimmed the public reads at Q25 with fastp, ran MiXCR and retained productive beta chains. Each entry is one CDR3 protein sequence, shown with its most common DNA and genes. These V and J calls rely on TCRdb rather than the paper's analysis. The sample data list fewer than 100,000 distinct CDR3 sequences, and more than 9% of these were observed just once. The ten biggest clones cover about 4.8% of the sample.

The study was a case-control design nested within a healthcare worker cohort in London, UK, with weekly nasopharyngeal swab PCR tests and blood sampling. Healthcare workers were recruited between 23 and 31 March 2020, during the week of the UK lockdown, and were followed weekly for up to 16 weeks. The junction carries 6 bases between V and J, which are trimmed by 5 bases and 4 bases respectively. The CDR3 covers 13 residues, taking in both the cysteine and the phenylalanine. Kept here is only the CDR3 DNA, which spans 39 bases and is read in frame from base 1. CDR1 and CDR2 are drawn from the germline V gene (reference sequence): MNHEY, SMNVEV.

This TCR was recovered from an adult who was a healthcare worker with PCR-confirmed SARS-CoV-2 infection or an uninfected control (not recorded which). Sequenced material: whole blood. The rearrangement combines TRBV27 with TRBJ1-6, with the D segment identity uncertain. CDR3 protein: CASSLSYNSPLHF. The sequenced DNA: TGTGCCAGCAGTCTCTCATATAATTCACCCCTCCACTTT.